This record covers a single T cell receptor beta chain. This sample was included in a study of CD8 T cells in Susac syndrome. The sequenced target, TCR beta, came from blood CD8+ and CD4+ T cells. The CDR3 sequence is 17 residues long. Germline V gene lookup returns CDR1 MNHEY and CDR2 SVGAGI. The V segment lost 5 bases and the J segment 0 bases; nucleotides outside the gene matches: 7. With random hexamers, reverse transcription was performed on about 0.5 to 1 ug of RNA. The method of amplification for TCR beta CDR3 was immunoSEQ multiplex PCR, covering 54 Vbeta and 13 Jbeta. Each CDR3 protein gets one entry after TCRdb re-called the immunoSEQ multiplex PCR reads with MiXCR. This repertoire shows some 99,000 distinct CDR3 sequences, around 95% found once; its top ten account for about 0.095%.

This sequence joins TRBV6-5 and TRBJ2-3, with TRBD2 identical over 11 bases. The material sequenced was CD4+ T cells from PBMCs. The sequence was collected from a human donor in good health. The CDR3 coding sequence is TGTGCCAGCAGTCTTCTGGGACTAGCGGCTAGCACAGATACGCAGTATTTT. Residues: CASSLLGLAASTDTQYF.